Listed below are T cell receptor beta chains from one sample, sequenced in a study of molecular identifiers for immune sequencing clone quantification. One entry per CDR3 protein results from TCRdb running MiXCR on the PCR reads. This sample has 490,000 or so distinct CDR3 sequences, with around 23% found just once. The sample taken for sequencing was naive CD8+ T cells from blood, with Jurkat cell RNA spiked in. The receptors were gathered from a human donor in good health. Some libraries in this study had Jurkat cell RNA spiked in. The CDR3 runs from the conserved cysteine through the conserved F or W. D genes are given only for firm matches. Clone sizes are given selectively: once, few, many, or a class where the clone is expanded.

CDR3aa: CSAIRGQGGSYEQYF
CDR3nt: TGCAGTGCGATCCGTGGCCAGGGTGGTTCCTACGAGCAGTACTTC
j_gene: TRBJ2-7
v_gene: TRBV20-1
d_gene: -
abundance: -

CDR3aa: CASSPDRGTGELFF
CDR3nt: TGTGCCAGTAGTCCCGACAGGGGCACCGGGGAGCTGTTTTTT
j_gene: TRBJ2-2
v_gene: TRBV19
d_gene: TRBD1
abundance: few

CDR3aa: CASSINTYGYTF
CDR3nt: TGTGCCAGCTCAATTAACACGTATGGCTACACCTTC
j_gene: TRBJ1-2
v_gene: TRBV2
d_gene: -
abundance: -

CDR3aa: CASSHRQAPGLAGVLENIQYF
CDR3nt: TGTGCCAGCAGCCATAGACAGGCCCCCGGACTAGCGGGAGTATTAGAAAACATTCAGTACTTC
j_gene: TRBJ2-4
v_gene: TRBV3-2
d_gene: -
abundance: few

CDR3aa: CASSQGVGAGNSIYF
CDR3nt: TGCGCCAGCAGCCAAGGGGTGGGGGCCGGAAACTCCATATATTTT
j_gene: TRBJ1-3
v_gene: TRBV4-3
d_gene: -
abundance: -

CDR3aa: CASSQGVGGSYEEYF
CDR3nt: TGCGCCAGCAGCCAAGGGGTAGGGGGTTCCTACGAGGAGTACTTC
j_gene: TRBJ2-7
v_gene: TRBV4-3
d_gene: -
abundance: -

CDR3aa: CASSDVTSGGNEQFF
CDR3nt: TGTGCCAGCAGTGATGTGACTAGCGGGGGCAATGAGCAGTTCTTC
j_gene: TRBJ2-1
v_gene: TRBV2
d_gene: TRBD2
abundance: -

CDR3aa: CASSYKGAVSYEQYF
CDR3nt: TGTGCCAGCAGTTATAAGGGGGCTGTATCCTACGAGCAGTACTTC
j_gene: TRBJ2-7
v_gene: TRBV27
d_gene: TRBD1
abundance: -

CDR3aa: CASSLDQSEGALRLPYGYTF
CDR3nt: TGTGCCAGCAGCTTAGATCAATCAGAAGGGGCCCTTCGCCTCCCCTATGGCTACACCTTC
j_gene: TRBJ1-2
v_gene: TRBV11-2
d_gene: -
abundance: -

CDR3aa: CASSDTGGSSYEQYF
CDR3nt: TGTGCCAGCAGTGACACCGGGGGGAGCTCCTACGAGCAGTACTTC
j_gene: TRBJ2-7
v_gene: TRBV6-5
d_gene: TRBD2
abundance: -

CDR3aa: CASSHILPNGVTTYEQYF
CDR3nt: TGTGCCAGCAGTCATATACTCCCTAATGGGGTGACGACCTACGAGCAGTACTTC
j_gene: TRBJ2-7
v_gene: TRBV27
d_gene: -
abundance: few

CDR3aa: CASRGPFSNQPQHF
CDR3nt: TGTGCCAGCAGAGGACCATTTAGCAATCAGCCCCAGCATTTT
j_gene: TRBJ1-5
v_gene: TRBV2
d_gene: -
abundance: many

CDR3aa: CASSSGTLEDTEAFF
CDR3nt: TGTGCCAGCAGCTCCGGGACACTAGAGGACACTGAAGCTTTCTTT
j_gene: TRBJ1-1
v_gene: TRBV12-3/TRBV12-4
d_gene: -
abundance: many

CDR3aa: CASSLVLHNEQSF
CDR3nt: TGTGCCAGCAGTTTGGTCTTGCACAATGAGCAGTCCTTC
j_gene: TRBJ2-1
v_gene: TRBV12-3/TRBV12-4
d_gene: -
abundance: -

CDR3aa: CASKGTPASGANVLTF
CDR3nt: TGTGCCAGCAAGGGGACGCCGGCCTCTGGGGCCAACGTCCTGACTTTC
j_gene: TRBJ2-6
v_gene: TRBV2
d_gene: -
abundance: -